This entry features one T cell receptor beta chain sequence. What it recognizes is unknown. This entry is derived from a study of blood T cells in healthy people across ages. The V segment lost 0 bases and the J segment 3 bases; nucleotides outside the gene matches: 7. Germline V lookup: CDR1 SEHNR, CDR2 FQNEAQ (reference sequence). The CDR3 sequence is 16 residues long. Alongside a J-beta primer mix, a sample-barcoded 5' primer served in a second PCR lasting roughly 6 to 12 cycles. A template-switch adaptor that had 12 random nucleotides put a tag on each cDNA molecule. A single record per CDR3 protein comes from TCRdb applying MiXCR to the 5' RACE reads. The table lists around 2 million distinct CDR3 sequences, about two fifths of them singletons. Study-level points and caveats: The unknown donor CMV status may have confounded expanded clonotype changes. Naive CD4+ cells and diversity were both higher in long-lived donors than in aged donors.

Material: blood. This TCR came from a human donor in good health. V gene TRBV7-9 combines with J gene TRBJ2-7, with TRBD2 identical over 8 bases. CDR3 in DNA: TGTGCCAGCAGCTTAGCGACAATAGCGGGGAGCTACGAGCAGTACTTC. Its translation is CASSLATIAGSYEQYF.